This T cell receptor (beta chain) derives from a study of monozygotic twins with inflammatory bowel disease (dated by TCRdb to about 2019). In the study overall: The full study comprised around 28 monozygotic twin pairs: nine German pairs (four IBD-concordant, five IBD-discordant) and 19 IBD-discordant Danish pairs. Disease-associated traits were sought mainly through comparisons between IBD patients and their genetically identical healthy co-twins within discordant pairs. Each individual had, on average, about 151 000 unique TCRalpha sequences and 181 000 unique TCRbeta sequences available for analysis. Results and caveats for the whole study, not just this receptor: The analysis was unable to tell apart different T cell subtypes. IBD patients had lower TCRbeta repertoire diversity, measured by the inverse Simpson index, than their healthy co-twins. Differing immunosuppressive treatments among patients may have added background noise and inter-individual variability to the repertoires. No single strong signal or clonotype linked to IBD turned up in the results, so the idea that one exists was not supported. Compared with healthy twins, IBD patients shared fewer clonotypes with other individuals, and the difference was most pronounced in patients with signs of disease activity. Repertoire similarity did not differ between concordant and discordant twins, possibly due to limited statistical power.

From each donor, a 2.5 ml peripheral blood sample was drawn into PAXgene tubes and stored at -80 degrees C. Without T cell sorting, total RNA was isolated from whole blood using the PAXgene blood miRNA kit on an automated QIAcube. Peripheral blood from monozygotic twin pairs concordant or discordant for inflammatory bowel disease was subjected to deep TCRalpha and TCRbeta repertoire profiling with unique molecular barcoding. Smoking habits were recorded for all twin pairs, with individuals classified as current, former or never smokers. Comment on this clonotype: The clone's antigen remains unknown.

The library was made by 5' RACE. Preparation of each TCR library used approximately 3.5 ug of total RNA. For each sample, cDNA synthesis with SMARTScribe reverse transcriptase was split into eight separate reactions. During cDNA synthesis, template switching introduced unique molecular identifiers that contained a 6-nucleotide sample barcode. Two nested PCRs of around 15 and 10 cycles amplified the TCRalpha and TCRbeta cDNA, and bead purification followed each PCR. Before amplification, the cDNA was both treated with uracil DNA-glycosylase and purified with the QIAquick PCR purification kit. The second PCR added Illumina TruSeq-compatible adapters along with sample-specific barcodes. Library quality and concentration were checked on TapeStation and Qubit, and libraries were pooled at around 4.7 ng each. Sequencing of pooled libraries was carried out on an Illumina HiSeq2500 single-index Rapid Run using 2 x 100 bp reads and custom sequencing primers. On the authors' methods: MiGEC version 1.2.6 was used for UMI-based consensus assembly to correct PCR and sequencing errors. MiXCR version 2.1.1 was used to carry out V(D)J alignment, clonotype assembly and CDR3 extraction. To normalise gene usage, clonotype sharing and MAIT/NKT TCR abundance, the analysis used the top 1000, 10 000 and 20 000 clonotypes per sample. After downsampling to 27 000 UMIs, diversity was calculated as the inverse Simpson index using the vegan R package. Statistical testing used paired Mann-Whitney U tests on the discordant twin pairs and applied Benjamini-Hochberg correction for multiple testing. The reads went through TCRdb reprocessing, and each CDR3 protein sequence gets one entry with no DNA. The V and J calls, along with clone size, are taken from TCRdb and not from the paper's own processing. The sample table includes roughly 320,000 distinct CDR3 sequences. Together, the top ten hold 5.6% of the sample.

The CDR3 runs 15 residues from the cysteine to the phenylalanine. DNA was not recorded. The germline V gene sets CDR1 to SGHRS and CDR2 to YFSETQ. The TCR comes from a human donor with ulcerative colitis or Crohn's disease, or a healthy co-twin of an affected twin (not recorded which). The sequenced sample was blood. The chain is encoded by TRBV5-1 joined to TRBJ2-4; TCRdb selects TRBD1, and the lack of DNA leaves this call unchecked. The CDR3 is CASSGAQGAKNIQYF.